This TCR beta chain was sequenced in a study of cytomegalovirus exposure and HLA in healthy donors. In regard to this clone: Its target is unknown.

Overall study results and limits: The authors later linked a missense DCLRE1C variant to TCR beta V- and J-gene trimming. Sequencing likely produced, as an artifact, a cluster of highly shared sequence variants. More clonal expansion characterized HLA-associated TCR beta chains than equally common others in a later analysis.

The PCR had 60 Vbeta and 13 Jbeta primers. This table comes from immunoSEQ multiplex PCR, and its TCRdb copy is limited to in-frame clones, with some not included. The sample contains about 96,000 clones, approximately 75% of which appear only once. Deletions cut 1 base from V and 6 bases from J, with 19 bases between. The V gene's germline CDR1 is SEHNR and CDR2 FQNEAQ (reference sequence). CDR3 length equals 17 residues. This receptor was taken from a woman aged 65 to 85 in good health and CMV-seropositive. The sample was PBMCs. The gene calls are TRBV7-9 and TRBJ2-1, with D maybe TRBD2 (6 bases). The CDR3 here is CASSLVMSDRGVNEQFF. The CDR3 DNA sequence: TGTGCCAGCAGCTTAGTTATGTCGGACCGCGGGGTCAATGAGCAGTTCTTC.